These T cell receptor beta chains were read from a single sample in a study of cytomegalovirus exposure and HLA in healthy donors. Generated by immunoSEQ multiplex PCR, the TCRdb table keeps only in-frame clones and is missing some. This table holds about 150,000 clones, about 84% found once. The source material was PBMCs. The source of these receptors is a man in his fifties or sixties in good health and CMV-seropositive. Each CDR3 is given with its conserved first and last residue. The order of the fields is D gene, V gene, J gene, clone size, CDR3 DNA, CDR3 protein. D genes are given only for firm matches. Some rows mark clone size as missing; the rest say once, few, many or name a class of expanded clone.

D: NA
V: TRBV20-1
J: TRBJ2-7
size: NA
DNA: TGCAGTGCTATCGACAACGAGCAGTACTTC
CDR3: CSAIDNEQYF

D: TRBD2
V: TRBV10-3
J: TRBJ2-5
size: few
DNA: TGTGCCATCAAAGGGGGACTAGCGGGAGAGACCCAGTACTTC
CDR3: CAIKGGLAGETQYF

D: TRBD1
V: TRBV4-2
J: TRBJ1-2
size: NA
DNA: TGTGCCAGCAGCCTGGGACAGGGGTATGGCTACACCTTC
CDR3: CASSLGQGYGYTF

D: TRBD1
V: TRBV27
J: TRBJ2-7
size: NA
DNA: TGTGCCAGCAGTTTGGGACAGGGCTCCCCGCGGTACTTC
CDR3: CASSLGQGSPRYF

D: NA
V: TRBV7-2
J: TRBJ1-1
size: NA
DNA: TGTGCCAGCAGCTTAGCGCTGGCAGGTGAAGCTTTCTTT
CDR3: CASSLALAGEAFF

D: NA
V: TRBV18
J: TRBJ2-7
size: NA
DNA: TGTGCCAGCTCAACGGGCAGGGGGGATTACGAGCAGTACTTC
CDR3: CASSTGRGDYEQYF

D: TRBD2
V: TRBV18
J: TRBJ2-6
size: NA
DNA: TGTGCCAGCTCACCCTCGGCCTTCCCAGCGGGGGCTGCGGCTGGGGCCAACGTCCTGACTTTC
CDR3: CASSPSAFPAGAAAGANVLTF

D: NA
V: TRBV18
J: TRBJ2-3
size: NA
DNA: TGTGCCAGCTCGTCCGGGGCAGATACGCAGTATTTT
CDR3: CASSSGADTQYF

D: NA
V: TRBV5-1
J: TRBJ2-5
size: few
DNA: TGCGCCAGCAGCTTGCAAAGCGCTGAATGGACCCAGTACTTC
CDR3: CASSLQSAEWTQYF

D: TRBD2
V: TRBV13
J: TRBJ2-1
size: NA
DNA: TGTGCCAGCAGCCCCAAGGGACTAGCGGGAGTAACTAATGAGCAGTTCTTC
CDR3: CASSPKGLAGVTNEQFF

D: TRBD1
V: TRBV19
J: TRBJ1-4
size: NA
DNA: TGTGCCAGCCGACAGGGAACTAATGAAAAACTGTTTTTT
CDR3: CASRQGTNEKLFF

D: NA
V: TRBV7-9
J: TRBJ2-7
size: few
DNA: TGTGCCAGCAGCCCGCTACTAGGAGCCGAGCAGTACTTC
CDR3: CASSPLLGAEQYF

D: NA
V: TRBV30
J: TRBJ2-7
size: NA
DNA: TGTGCCTGTTTACAGGGCAGCTACGAGCAGTACTTC
CDR3: CACLQGSYEQYF